One TCR beta chain is described in this entry. This sample was included in a study of blood T cell repertoires in COVID-19. For the study at large: The samples span acute and convalescent COVID-19 from the United States, Italy and Spain. The cDNA or gDNA used as material had been derived from T cells, B-cell-depleted T cells, or PBMCs.

This CDR3 is built from 15 residues. V dropped 3 bases and J dropped 1 base, with 10 bases sitting between them. CDR1 is MDHEN and CDR2 is SYDVKM in the germline V gene. Either two negative PCRs, clearance, or symptom resolution qualified Cohort 3 donors as recovered. In the original workflow: Scientists estimated how many nucleated cells there were by amplifying reference gene primers. Clones were read by immunoSEQ multiplex PCR, and TCRdb kept only the in-frame ones, dropping some. V, J and clone size derive from that table, while D and trimming were established from the DNA sequence. The table has about 160,000 clones, less than 90% seen once.

The rearrangement uses TRBV28 and TRBJ2-1; the D gene is possibly TRBD1 (5 bases). Material for sequencing was PBMCs or T cells enriched from blood (not recorded which). The receptor was derived from a woman in her forties or fifties who had recovered from COVID-19. CDR3 coding DNA: TGTGCCAGCAGTTTTCTGGCAGGGTCCTACAATGAGCAGTTCTTC. The encoded protein is CASSFLAGSYNEQFF.